This T cell receptor beta chain was observed in a study of blood T cell repertoires in COVID-19. Study background: The origin of the acute and convalescent COVID-19 samples was the United States, Italy and Spain. T cells, B-cell-depleted T cells, or PBMCs provided the cDNA or gDNA that served as material.

Clones were sequenced by immunoSEQ multiplex PCR, and TCRdb holds only the in-frame ones, with some missing. In the table there are roughly 59,000 clones, under 80% of which are singletons. In germline, CDR1 is LNHNV, CDR2 YYDKDF (reference sequence). This CDR3 spans 17 amino acids. The trim removed 0 bases at V and 10 bases at J, leaving 13 bases unmatched. Sequencing was done on a sample of peripheral blood. This sequence was found in a human donor in a cohort sampled during active COVID-19. The chain links TRBV15 to TRBJ2-1; 9 bases match TRBD2. CDR3 coding DNA: TGTGCCACCAGCAGAGATCCTGCGGGAGGGGGGGCCAAGGAGCAGTTCTTC. This gives the protein CATSRDPAGGGAKEQFF. Complete variable domain (other parts from reference TRBV15 and TRBJ2-1): DAMVIQNPRYQVTQFGKPVTLSCSQTLNHNVMYWYQQKSSQAPKLLFHYYDKDFNNEADTPDNFQSRRPNTSFCFLDIRSPGLGDTAMYLCATSRDPAGGGAKEQFFGPGTRLTVL.